Reported below is one T cell receptor beta chain. The target antigen is unknown. Semi-nested PCR with Nested Universal Primer A followed constant-region reverse priming of full-length variable regions. MiXCR, applied by TCRdb to the 5' RACE reads, yields one record per CDR3 protein. The table shows 45,000 to 70,000 distinct CDR3 sequences, with roughly 28% occurring only once. General observations from the study: Greatest tumor Treg TCR overlap was with tumor naive CD4+ cells. The TCR gene usage of tumor memory CD4+ T cells clustered together with blood and lymph node memory CD4+ cells and with lymph node naive CD4+ cells.

Material: tumor-infiltrating memory CD4+ T cells sorted from the breast tumor. Indicated subset: memory CD4+ T cells, CD4+CD45RO+CD25-. This TCR came from a female donor with breast cancer.

The CDR3 reads CASSFRDRMNQPQHF. In nucleotides, the CDR3 is TGTGCCAGCAGTTTCAGGGACAGGATGAATCAGCCCCAGCATTTT. V usage is TRBV28 and J usage is TRBJ1-5; TRBD1 aligns across 8 bases. Trimming removed 3 bases from V and 4 bases from J; junction bases left unmatched: 5. Germline V gene data show CDR1 as MDHEN and CDR2 as SYDVKM. The CDR3 covers 15 residues. The full variable domain, with the rest looked up from reference TRBV28 and TRBJ1-5, is DVKVTQSSRYLVKRTGEKVFLECVQDMDHENMFWYRQDPGLGLRLIYFSYDVKMKEKGDIPEGYSVSREKKERFSLILESASTNQTSMYLCASSFRDRMNQPQHFGDGTRLSIL.